This T cell receptor (beta chain) was recovered during a study of response to subunit inactivated influenza vaccine. A few counts support this clonotype. This CDR3 region has 15 residues. The germline gives CDR1 SGHRS, CDR2 YFSETQ. V gave up 0 bases and J gave up 4 bases, with 10 bases separating them. TCRdb re-derived calls from the RT-PCR reads in MiXCR, one entry per CDR3 protein. This sample has some 550,000 distinct CDR3 sequences; roughly 25% occur once, and the top ten carry 2.8%. These sequences were also reported in another study, on T cells expressing NK-cell markers. That work contributes: Beta-chain TCR cDNA was generated via 5'RACE template switching with UMIs.

Specimen: CD4+ T cells sorted from PBMCs, collected about 11 days after vaccination. The J gene is TRBJ2-2, the V gene TRBV5-1; maybe TRBD1 (5 bases). This sequence originates from a man over 45 who received an inactivated influenza vaccine. This CDR3 is CASSLGTWGTGELFF. The CDR3 nucleotides read TGCGCCAGCAGCTTGGGGACATGGGGCACCGGGGAGCTGTTTTTT.